This T cell receptor beta chain emerged from a study of shared clonotypes between healthy human individuals. As regards this clone: Its antigen remains unidentified. Additional DNA sequences in this sample encode the identical CDR3.

The CDR3 has 12 amino acids. Germline V gene lookup returns CDR1 KGHSH and CDR2 LQKENI. Trimming removed 3 bases at V and 5 bases at J, with 7 bases between. Generated by immunoSEQ multiplex PCR, the TCRdb table keeps only in-frame clones and is missing some. The sample contains a few million clones, approximately 95% of which appear only once. Points from the study as a whole: When naive CD4 clonotypes were compared across a few donors, roughly 4.9% were shared.

This TCR derives from a man younger than 35 in good health. Some clones in this sample may be carry-over from other donors' samples. Material: naive CD4+ T cells from PBMCs. Subset defined: CD45RA+ positively selected. J is TRBJ2-5 and V is TRBV18; D is ambiguous. For the CDR3, the DNA is TGTGCCAGCTCACCGATCCCCGAGACCCAGTACTTC. This codes for CASSPIPETQYF.